This T cell receptor beta chain was sequenced in a study of cytomegalovirus exposure and HLA in healthy donors. Findings and caveats of the study: The study had only CMV serostatus as immune exposure information.

PCR was performed using 60 Vbeta and 13 Jbeta primers. Produced via immunoSEQ multiplex PCR; TCRdb's table is partial and in-frame only. The profile covers tens of thousands of clones, with roughly 69% appearing a single time and over 2.5% taken by the ten largest. The germline V gene has CDR1 SGHTA and CDR2 FQGNSA. The CDR3 contains 15 residues. Trimming removed 0 bases from V and 6 bases from J, with 15 bases in between. With regard to this clone: What it recognizes is unknown.

The sequenced material came from PBMCs. This TCR came from a woman in her 50s in good health and CMV-seronegative. The V gene is TRBV7-2, the J gene TRBJ2-7, with D possibly matching TRBD2 (6 bases). The CDR3 DNA reads as TGTGCCAGCAGCTTAGCTTGGCGGGATTCGATCGAGCAGTACTTC. It is translated as CASSLAWRDSIEQYF.